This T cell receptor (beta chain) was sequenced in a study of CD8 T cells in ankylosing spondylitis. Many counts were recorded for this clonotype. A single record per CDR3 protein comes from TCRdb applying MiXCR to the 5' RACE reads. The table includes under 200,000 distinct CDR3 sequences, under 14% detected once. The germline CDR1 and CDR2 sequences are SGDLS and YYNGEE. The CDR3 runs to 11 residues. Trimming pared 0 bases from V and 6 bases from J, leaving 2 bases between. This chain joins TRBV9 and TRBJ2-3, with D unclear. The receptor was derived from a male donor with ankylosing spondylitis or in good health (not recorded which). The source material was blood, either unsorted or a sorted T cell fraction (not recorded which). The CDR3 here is CASSVGDTQYF. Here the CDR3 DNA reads TGTGCCAGCAGCGTAGGTGATACGCAGTATTTT.